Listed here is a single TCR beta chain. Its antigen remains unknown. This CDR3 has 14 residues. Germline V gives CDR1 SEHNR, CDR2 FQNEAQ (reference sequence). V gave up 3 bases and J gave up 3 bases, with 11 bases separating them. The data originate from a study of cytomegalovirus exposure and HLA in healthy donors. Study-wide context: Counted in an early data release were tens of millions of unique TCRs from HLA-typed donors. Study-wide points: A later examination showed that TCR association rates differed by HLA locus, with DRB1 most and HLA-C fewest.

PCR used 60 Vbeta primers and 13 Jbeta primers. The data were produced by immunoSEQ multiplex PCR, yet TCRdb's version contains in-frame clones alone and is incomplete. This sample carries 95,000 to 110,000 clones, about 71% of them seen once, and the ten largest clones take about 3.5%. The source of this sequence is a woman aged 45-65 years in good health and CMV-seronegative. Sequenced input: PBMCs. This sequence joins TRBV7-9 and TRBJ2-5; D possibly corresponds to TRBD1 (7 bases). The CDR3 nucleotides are TGTGCCAGCAGCTTTGGAGGGGGCGAAGAGACCCAGTACTTC. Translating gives CASSFGGGEETQYF.